The TCR beta chain described here comes from a study of blood T cell repertoires in COVID-19. The overall study: Samples representing acute and convalescent COVID-19 were sourced from the United States, Italy and Spain. T cells, B-cell-depleted T cells, or PBMCs provided the cDNA or gDNA that served as material.

In the original processing: Reference gene primers were amplified, and this amplification served to estimate nucleated cell counts. Clones were sequenced by immunoSEQ multiplex PCR, and TCRdb holds only the in-frame ones, with some missing. The V and J calls and clone size were taken over from that table, and D and trimming were inferred from the DNA. The data show roughly 260,000 clones, roughly 82% seen once. Regarding this clone: Compared with germline, one end of the junction differs, possibly owing to a read error.

CDR1 SSHAT and CDR2 FNYEAQ come from the germline V gene (reference sequence). This CDR3 is built from 13 residues. The origin of this receptor is a woman older than 75 with active or convalescent COVID-19. The sequencing input was peripheral blood. The chain is built from TRBV7-7 and TRBJ2-7, with no clear D. The CDR3 DNA sequence: TGTGCTAGCAGCTTATCGGGTTCCTACGAGCAGTACTTC. This sequence encodes CASSLSGSYEQYF.